Here is one T cell receptor beta chain with its context. The antigen remains unidentified. This CDR3 region has 15 residues. Germline CDR1 and CDR2: SGHNT and YYREEE (reference sequence). Trimming removed 1 base from V and 3 bases from J; junction bases left unmatched: 3. This sample was included in a study of lymphopenia after photon versus proton radiotherapy. Study-level results: Better survival with proton therapy was suggested as possible, not demonstrated. Under photons, naive T cells and diversity fell while effector/memory populations rose.

Sequencing was performed with immunoSEQ multiplex PCR; in TCRdb, only in-frame clones are kept and a portion is missing. The table has roughly 65,000 clones, more than 75% seen once. The genes are TRBV5-4 and TRBJ2-7, with 11 bases that match TRBD2. The receptor's source is a woman in her seventies with pancreatic cancer. Source: peripheral blood, taken from a patient treated with photon-based radiotherapy. The DNA for the CDR3 is TGTGCCAGCAGCTTGCGAGGGACTAGCGGCTACGAGCAGTACTTC. It yields the protein CASSLRGTSGYEQYF.